The next 10 T cell receptor beta chains were all read from a single sample in a study of brain T cells in children with intractable seizures. The repertoire was sequenced with immunoSEQ multiplex PCR; TCRdb's copy has only in-frame clones and lacks some. The data contain under 150,000 clones, 94% of them singletons. The source was peripheral blood, collected at surgery. These receptors were taken from a boy less than two years old with hemimegalencephaly and intractable seizures.

The CDR3 region has the DNA TGTGCCAGCAGCTTGTCAATGGCCGGTCGCGGGAGGAGGTCCTACGAGCAGTACTTC. The encoded protein is CASSLSMAGRGRRSYEQYF. This chain uses TRBV11-2 with TRBJ2-7, with 8 positions matching TRBD2. The CDR3 has 19 amino acids. V was clipped by 3 bases and J by 1 base; unmatched bases: 17. Per the germline V gene, CDR1 is SGHAT and CDR2 is FQNNGV.

The chain couples TRBV4-2 to TRBJ2-3, with TRBD2 matching over 13 bases. With 1 base clipped from V and 5 bases from J, the junction kept 12 bases outside the gene matches. The CDR3 length is 19 residues. The V gene's germline CDR1 is LGHNA and CDR2 YNFKEQ. The CDR3, as DNA: TGTGCCAGCAGCCAAGTACTAGCGGGAGGGCCGGAGTTGGAAGATACGCAGTATTTT. Protein: CASSQVLAGGPELEDTQYF.

V is TRBV3-1 (or the pseudogene TRBV3-2) and J is TRBJ2-7, with TRBD1 matching 7 bases. Germline V gene lookup returns CDR1 LGHDT and CDR2 YNNKEL (reference sequence). The CDR3 sequence is 16 residues long. The ends lost 4 bases at V and 6 bases at J; junction bases unmatched: 15. CDR3 sequence (DNA): TGTGCCAGCAGCCTAAAAAGGGCGACAGGGACGGGCGAGCAGTACTTC. This encodes CASSLKRATGTGEQYF.

This sequence joins TRBV7-9 and TRBJ2-7, with 10 bases that match TRBD2. Trimming cost V 10 bases and J 4 bases; bases outside gene matches: 13. Per the germline V gene, CDR1 is SEHNR and CDR2 is FQNEAQ (reference sequence). This CDR3 has 15 amino acids. Here the CDR3 reads CATQPLAGVGYEQYF. The CDR3, as DNA: TGTGCCACCCAACCCCTAGCGGGAGTCGGTTACGAGCAGTACTTC. Full variable domain (missing parts from reference TRBV7-9 and TRBJ2-7): DTGVSQNPRHKITKRGQNVTFRCDPISEHNRLYWYRQTLGQGPEFLTYFQNEAQLEKSRLLSDRFSAERPKGSFSTLEIQRTEQGDSAMYLCATQPLAGVGYEQYFGPGTRLTVT.

The chain carries TRBV3-1 (or the pseudogene TRBV3-2) and TRBJ2-7; the match to TRBD2 covers 10 bases. CDR1 and CDR2 (germline): LGHDT, YNNKEL (reference sequence). The trim removed 2 bases at V and 11 bases at J, leaving 3 bases unmatched. CDR3 length: 12 amino acids. CDR3 loop: CASSQISGRKYF. The CDR3 DNA is TGTGCCAGCAGCCAAATTAGCGGGAGGAAGTACTTC.

This clone has only one observation. The V gene is TRBV21-1, the J gene TRBJ2-7; the table gives TRBD2 as D, unverified against the DNA. TRBV21-1 is a pseudogene locus. This CDR3 contains 22 residues. The CDR3 DNA reads TGTGCCAGCAGCAAGCTCAAGGGCCCCATTAGGACTAGCGGGAGGGCCGGGAACGAGCAGTACTTC. Residues: CASSKLKGPIRTSGRAGNEQYF.

This clone was observed a single time. The chain combines TRBV28 with TRBJ2-1; no clear D gene. V was pared by 2 bases and J by 8 bases, with 7 bases between. CDR1 and CDR2 (germline): MDHEN, SYDVKM. CDR3 length: 12 amino acids. CDR3: CASSLVADEQFF. In DNA form, the CDR3 reads TGTGCCAGCAGTTTAGTCGCCGATGAGCAGTTCTTC.

V and J are TRBV28 and TRBJ2-7; 13 bases line up with TRBD2. Germline-derived CDR1 and CDR2 are MDHEN and SYDVKM. CDR3 size: 15 residues. J gave up 2 bases and V 3 bases, and 1 base lay outside the gene matches. CDR3 DNA sequence: TGTGCCAGCAGTTTGGGACTAGCGGGACCCTACGAGCAGTACTTC. Translating it yields CASSLGLAGPYEQYF.

This chain joins TRBV11-1 and TRBJ2-2; 8 bases are shared with TRBD2. Germline CDR1 SGHAT, CDR2 FQDESV (reference sequence). After removal of 1 base from V and 3 bases from J, the junction contained 1 base not matched to a gene. CDR3 size: 15 residues. CDR3 coding DNA: TGTGCCAGCAGCTTAGTCGGGGGGGACACCGGGGAGCTGTTTTTT. Its protein product is CASSLVGGDTGELFF.

The V gene is TRBV3-1 (or the pseudogene TRBV3-2), the J gene TRBJ1-2, with 9 bases that match TRBD1. Germline V gene sequence: CDR1 LGHDT, CDR2 YNNKEL (reference sequence). Germline trimming cut 1 base from V and 2 bases from J; bases unmatched to any gene: 8. The CDR3 covers 17 residues. For the CDR3, the DNA is TGTGCCAGCAGCCAAGGCCTTTCGGGACAGGGAAACTATGGCTACACCTTC. It is translated as CASSQGLSGQGNYGYTF.